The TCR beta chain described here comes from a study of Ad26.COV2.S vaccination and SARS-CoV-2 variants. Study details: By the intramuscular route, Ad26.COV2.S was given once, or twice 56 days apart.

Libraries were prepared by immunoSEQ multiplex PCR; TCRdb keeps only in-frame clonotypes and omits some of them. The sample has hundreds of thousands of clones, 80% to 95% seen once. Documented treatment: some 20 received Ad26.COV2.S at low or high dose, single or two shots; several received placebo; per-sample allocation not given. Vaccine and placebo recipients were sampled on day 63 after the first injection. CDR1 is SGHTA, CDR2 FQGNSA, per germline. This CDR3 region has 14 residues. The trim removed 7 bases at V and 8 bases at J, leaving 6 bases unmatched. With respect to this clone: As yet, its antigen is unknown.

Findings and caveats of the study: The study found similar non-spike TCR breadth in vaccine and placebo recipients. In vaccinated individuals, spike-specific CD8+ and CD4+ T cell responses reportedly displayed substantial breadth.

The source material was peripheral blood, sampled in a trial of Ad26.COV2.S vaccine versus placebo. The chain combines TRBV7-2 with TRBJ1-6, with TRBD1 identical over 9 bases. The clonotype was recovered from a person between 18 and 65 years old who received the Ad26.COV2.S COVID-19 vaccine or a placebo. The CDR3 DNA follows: TGTGCCAGCACCTTCCGACAGGGGGATTCACCCCTCCACTTT. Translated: CASTFRQGDSPLHF. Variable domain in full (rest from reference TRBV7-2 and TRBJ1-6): GAGVSQSPSNKVTEKGKDVELRCDPISGHTALYWYRQSLGQGLEFLIYFQGNSAPDKSGLPSDRFSAERTGGSVSTLTIQRTQQEDSAVYLCASTFRQGDSPLHFGNGTRLTVT.